One sample yielded the 8 T cell receptor beta chains listed below, sequenced in a study of cytomegalovirus exposure and HLA in healthy donors. PCR was performed using 60 Vbeta and 13 Jbeta primers. Sequencing used immunoSEQ multiplex PCR; TCRdb keeps in-frame clones, though not all of them. The profile shows 210,000 or so clones, around 89% of them singletons. Material: PBMCs. The origin of the receptors is a woman under 30 in good health and CMV-seronegative.

This chain joins TRBV11-2 and TRBJ2-7; 14 bases map to TRBD2. V lost 5 bases and J lost 6; bases outside the gene matches: 9. This CDR3 comprises 16 residues. CDR1 SGHAT and CDR2 FQNNGV come from the germline V gene. CDR3 nucleotide sequence: TGTGCCAGCAGCCTCAGCGGGACTAGCGGGAGTCTCGAGCAGTACTTC. Translated: CASSLSGTSGSLEQYF.

The chain has TRBV10-1 and TRBJ2-7; perhaps TRBD1 as D (5 bases). Looked up from germline, CDR1 is WNHNN and CDR2 is SYGVQD (reference sequence). The CDR3 totals 13 residues. The V gene lost 5 bases and the J gene lost 1 base, with 9 bases spanning the gap. The CDR3 DNA reads TGCGCCAGCAGTTTAGACAGTTCCTACGAGCAGTACTTC. Its protein product is CASSLDSSYEQYF.

This rearrangement joins TRBV11-3 to TRBJ1-2, with D perhaps TRBD1 (5 bases). From germline, CDR1 is SGHNT and CDR2 YENEEA. The CDR3 runs 13 residues. Trimming left V 3 bases short and J 8 bases short, with 13 bases between. CDR3 DNA: TGTGCCAGCAGCTTTGGTCAGGGCCGGGGCTACACCTTC. This translates into CASSFGQGRGYTF.

CDR3 coding DNA: TGTGCCAGCAGCTTAGTTGCTAGCGGCACAGATACGCAGTATTTT. Residues: CASSLVASGTDTQYF. The chain links TRBV7-7 to TRBJ2-3, with a possible D match to TRBD2 (6 bases). V gave up 1 base and J gave up 1 base, with 9 bases separating them. The length of the CDR3 is 15 residues. CDR1 and CDR2 from the germline V gene are SSHAT and FNYEAQ (reference sequence).

The chain combines TRBV10-3 with TRBJ1-2, with 12 bases matching TRBD1. The germline gives CDR1 ENHRY, CDR2 SYGVKD. This CDR3 comprises 15 residues. J was trimmed by 6 bases and V by 10 bases; bases with no gene match: 12. CDR3: CATNSGGTGGNGYTF. DNA of the CDR3: TGTGCCACTAATTCCGGCGGGACAGGGGGCAATGGCTACACCTTC.

The V and J genes are TRBV30 and TRBJ2-3; D is perhaps TRBD1 (5 bases). The CDR3 totals 13 residues. Germline values: CDR1 GTSNPN, CDR2 SVGIG (reference sequence). With 7 bases removed from V and 2 bases from J, the gap between germline ends came to 13 bases. The CDR3 DNA follows: TGTGCCTTTCAGGGCTTCGCCACAGATACGCAGTATTTT. Its translation is CAFQGFATDTQYF.

The gene calls are TRBV6-4 and TRBJ1-5; 11 bases agree with TRBD1. The junction had 9 bases not matched to a gene; V was cut back by 5 bases and J by 6 bases. The germline CDR1 and CDR2 sequences are MRHNA and SNTAGT. The CDR3 loop spans 16 amino acids. The chain's CDR3 is CASSNAGQGASQPQHF. The CDR3 nucleotides read TGTGCCAGCAGTAACGCCGGACAGGGGGCTAGTCAGCCCCAGCATTTT.

This clone was seen just once. V is TRBV5-4 and J is TRBJ1-1; 8 bases are shared with TRBD1. Trimming at V came to 8 bases and at J to 1 base, leaving 7 bases not matched to a gene. The CDR3 has 14 residues. The germline CDR1 and CDR2 sequences are SGHNT and YYREEE (reference sequence). For the CDR3, the DNA is TGTGCCAGTATGACAGGGGACGGGAACACTGAAGCTTTCTTT. As protein: CASMTGDGNTEAFF.